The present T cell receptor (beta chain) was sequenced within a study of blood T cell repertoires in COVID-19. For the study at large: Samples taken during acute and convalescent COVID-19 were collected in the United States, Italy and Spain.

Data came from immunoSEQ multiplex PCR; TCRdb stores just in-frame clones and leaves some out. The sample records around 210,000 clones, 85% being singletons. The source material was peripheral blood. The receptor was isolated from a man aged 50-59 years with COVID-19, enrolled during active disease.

CDR3 amino acids: CASGHLYEQYF. The CDR3 DNA reads TGTGCCAGTGGACATCTCTACGAGCAGTACTTC. The V call is TRBV28, the J call TRBJ2-7; D is possibly TRBD1 (5 bases). The germline V gene encodes CDR1 MDHEN and CDR2 SYDVKM. This CDR3 contains 11 residues. The germline V and J ends were trimmed by 9 bases and 3 bases, with 9 bases remaining between them.